The 32 T cell receptor beta chains below were found in one sample sequenced in a study of CD8+ T cells in alopecia areata. Described treatment: oral pan-JAK inhibitor, 5-10 mg twice daily. RNA, once extracted, was reverse transcribed into cDNA for use as the sequencing template. Clones were read by immunoSEQ multiplex PCR, and TCRdb kept only the in-frame ones, dropping some. Of about 210,000 clones listed, around 57% are singletons. Sequences were derived from CD4+ T cells sorted from blood, sampled at week 4, from a patient treated with tofacitinib. These TCRs come from a human donor with alopecia areata.

The chain employs TRBV5-6 and TRBJ2-4; 8 bases line up with TRBD1. The CDR3 length is 13 residues. The germline CDR1 and CDR2 sequences are SGHDT and YYEEEE. V gave up 3 bases and J gave up 5 bases; unmatched junction bases: 1. The CDR3, as DNA: TGTGCCAGCAGCTCGGGACAGGAAAACATTCAGTACTTC. It yields the protein CASSSGQENIQYF.

The V gene is TRBV30, the J gene TRBJ2-3, with TRBD1 as a possible D gene (5 bases). V lost 4 bases and J 2 bases, leaving 16 bases between the germline ends. The germline V gene encodes CDR1 GTSNPN and CDR2 SVGIG (reference sequence). The CDR3 extends over 15 amino acids. Here the CDR3 reads CAWTAVAGNTDTQYF. CDR3 nucleotides: TGTGCCTGGACCGCCGTGGCAGGGAACACAGATACGCAGTATTTT.

This chain uses TRBV7-9 with TRBJ1-6, with unresolved D. The V end was cut by 3 bases, the J end by 9 bases, with 12 bases between. This CDR3 contains 14 residues. Looked up from germline, CDR1 is SEHNR and CDR2 is FQNEAQ (reference sequence). CDR3 DNA sequence: TGTGCCAGCAGCTTGAGGTCCGTTTGTTCACCCCTCCACTTT. This gives the protein CASSLRSVCSPLHF.

The chain joins TRBV11-2 to TRBJ2-5, with D maybe TRBD2 (5 bases). V lost 6 bases to trimming and J lost 5 bases, with 10 bases between them. CDR3 length: 12 amino acids. The germline V gene has CDR1 SGHAT and CDR2 FQNNGV. The CDR3, as DNA: TGTGCCAGCAGGGAGGTGGAGGAGACCCAGTACTTC. Amino acids: CASREVEETQYF.

The chain is built from TRBV29-1 and TRBJ2-3; 8 bases line up with TRBD2. From germline, CDR1 is SQVTM and CDR2 ANQGSEA. CDR3 size: 14 residues. With V trimmed by 4 bases and J by 2 bases, 5 bases remained unmatched. CDR3 bases: TGCAGCGTTGGGCGGGGGGTAAACACAGATACGCAGTATTTT. Residues: CSVGRGVNTDTQYF.

This clone was seen many times. The chain recombines TRBV19 with TRBJ1-2; 11 positions agree with TRBD1. The CDR3 is 17 residues long. Germline V gene data show CDR1 as LNHDA and CDR2 as SQIVND (reference sequence). Trimming removed 5 bases from V and 4 bases from J; junction bases left unmatched: 12. CDR3: CASSLPGQGANIYGYTF. The CDR3 region has the DNA TGTGCCAGTAGTCTACCAGGACAGGGGGCGAACATCTATGGCTACACCTTC. Variable domain in full (rest from reference TRBV19 and TRBJ1-2): DGGITQSPKYLFRKEGQNVTLSCEQNLNHDAMYWYRQDPGQGLRLIYYSQIVNDFQKGDIAEGYSVSREKKESFPLTVTSAQKNPTAFYLCASSLPGQGANIYGYTFGSGTRLTVV.

The count of this clone is one. The chain couples TRBV15 to TRBJ1-2; D perhaps matches TRBD1 (5 bases). This CDR3 spans 12 amino acids. CDR1 and CDR2 (germline): LNHNV, YYDKDF (reference sequence). V shed 1 base and J shed 8 bases, with 8 bases lying between them. CDR3 residues: CATSRGDGGYTF. CDR3 coding DNA: TGTGCCACCAGCAGAGGGGACGGGGGCTACACCTTC.

The chain carries TRBV7-2 and TRBJ1-1, with 8 nucleotides matching TRBD1. Per germline, CDR1 SGHTA and CDR2 FQGNSA. The trim removed 5 bases at V and 0 bases at J, leaving 8 bases unmatched. This CDR3 spans 16 amino acids. The CDR3 DNA reads TGTGCCAGCAGCATGACAGGGGCACGGGTGAACACTGAAGCTTTCTTT. Amino acids: CASSMTGARVNTEAFF.

CDR3 region: CASSQRLRTYNEQFF. The DNA of the CDR3 is TGCGCCAGCAGTCAAAGACTACGGACCTACAATGAGCAGTTCTTC. V usage is TRBV23-1 and J usage is TRBJ2-1; TRBD2 might be the D (5 bases). Being an ORF, TRBV23-1 has a function that is uncertain. The CDR3 is 15 residues long. V was shortened by 2 bases and J by 2 bases, with 10 bases between the two germline ends.

This clone was seen a few times. V gene TRBV4-1 combines with J gene TRBJ1-2; D not certain. The CDR3 is made up of 16 amino acids. CDR1 MGHRA and CDR2 YSYEKL come from the germline V gene. Trimming took 0 bases from V and 2 from J, leaving 13 bases between them. The CDR3 region is CASSQDIWSPNYGYTF. In DNA, the CDR3 is TGCGCCAGCAGCCAAGATATCTGGTCGCCCAACTATGGCTACACCTTC.

This clone has just a few counts. The V and J genes are TRBV10-3 and TRBJ2-5; tentative D call: TRBD2 (6 bases). Germline CDR1 reads ENHRY; CDR2 reads SYGVKD. Trimming left V 8 bases short and J 5 bases short, with 15 bases between. This CDR3 region has 13 residues. The CDR3, as DNA: TGTGCCATCCGGACTGGGGAGGACGAGACCCAGTACTTC. Translated, it gives CAIRTGEDETQYF.

This clone was detected only a few times. V is TRBV4-3 and J is TRBJ2-7, with D hard to call. This CDR3 has 13 residues. The ends were cut back, 0 bases at V and 3 bases at J, with 6 bases in the middle. From germline, CDR1 is LGHNA and CDR2 YSLEER. The CDR3 bases are TGCGCCAGCAGCCAAGACGTTTACTACGAGCAGTACTTC. This encodes CASSQDVYYEQYF.

V and J are TRBV6-5 and TRBJ1-2; 8 nucleotides match TRBD1. CDR1 is MNHEY and CDR2 is SVGAGI in the germline V gene. The CDR3 runs to 15 residues. V dropped 0 bases and J dropped 4; count of bases not matched to a gene: 4. CDR3 amino acids: CASSYSTGVSYGYTF. CDR3 coding DNA: TGTGCCAGCAGTTACTCGACAGGGGTCAGCTATGGCTACACCTTC.

Worth noting for this clone: Additional DNA sequences in this sample encode the identical CDR3. The chain employs TRBV30 and TRBJ1-5, with D perhaps TRBD1 (5 bases). Looked up from germline, CDR1 is GTSNPN and CDR2 is SVGIG (reference sequence). V dropped 5 bases and J dropped 0 bases, with 8 bases sitting between them. CDR3 length equals 13 residues. The CDR3 is CAWSGGSNQPQHF. The CDR3 region has the DNA TGTGCCTGGTCCGGGGGTAGCAATCAGCCCCAGCATTTT.

This clone was counted only a few times. The chain recombines TRBV7-9 with TRBJ2-1; D not certain. The germline V gene encodes CDR1 SEHNR and CDR2 FQNEAQ (reference sequence). Trimming left V 4 bases short and J 0 bases short, with 22 bases between. The CDR3 is 19 amino acids. As DNA, the CDR3 is TGTGCCAGCAGCTACCTCTTTGCACCACGGACCTTCTCCTACAATGAGCAGTTCTTC. This gives the protein CASSYLFAPRTFSYNEQFF.

The sample holds a few counts of this clone. The chain has TRBV30 and TRBJ2-4; possibly TRBD1 for D (6 bases). The CDR3 spans 15 residues. V shed 2 bases and J shed 7 bases, with 18 bases lying between them. Germline values: CDR1 GTSNPN, CDR2 SVGIG (reference sequence). CDR3 residues: CAWSTGTLNTNIQYF. The CDR3 region has the DNA TGTGCCTGGAGTACCGGGACATTGAATACCAACATTCAGTACTTC.

The chain has TRBV5-1 and TRBJ2-3; 7 nucleotides agree with TRBD1. The junction had 8 bases not matched to a gene; V was cut back by 4 bases and J by 3 bases. The CDR3 has 15 residues. From germline, CDR1 is SGHRS and CDR2 YFSETQ. CDR3 residues: CASSPRGGRTDTQYF. The CDR3, as DNA: TGCGCCAGCAGCCCCCGAGGGGGCCGGACAGATACGCAGTATTTT.

The chain combines TRBV30 with TRBJ2-1; D is undetermined. The CDR3 length is 12 residues. Germline lookup yields CDR1 GTSNPN and CDR2 SVGIG (reference sequence). V lost 3 bases to trimming and J lost 4 bases, with 7 bases between them. This CDR3 is CAWRSNYNEQFF. For the CDR3, the DNA is TGTGCCTGGAGGTCGAATTACAATGAGCAGTTCTTC.

On this clone: One junction end disagrees with the germline gene, perhaps due to a read error. The V gene is TRBV10-3, the J gene TRBJ2-5; D call uncertain. This CDR3 has 11 residues. Germline loops: CDR1 ENHRY, CDR2 SYGVKD. In DNA form, the CDR3 reads TGTGCCAGCAGTTATTTGGGGACCCAGTACTTC. The encoded protein is CASSYLGTQYF.

This clone was detected only a few times. The chain recombines TRBV29-1 with TRBJ1-1, with D unclear. Germline V lookup: CDR1 SQVTM, CDR2 ANQGSEA. This CDR3 is 11 amino acids long. The germline V and J ends were trimmed by 6 bases and 3 bases, with 8 bases remaining between them. CDR3 region: CSVVQDTEAFF. The CDR3 DNA is TGCAGCGTAGTCCAGGACACTGAAGCTTTCTTT.

The CDR3 DNA sequence: TGCAGCGCTTTACCAGGGGTCCATGAGCAGTTCTTC. It translates to CSALPGVHEQFF. The V call is TRBV29-1, the J call TRBJ2-1; maybe TRBD1 (6 bases). Trimming removed 7 bases from V and 8 bases from J, with 15 bases in between. The CDR3 is 12 residues long. Germline CDR1 reads SQVTM; CDR2 reads ANQGSEA.

The sample holds a few counts of this clone. The V call is TRBV30, the J call TRBJ2-7; no firm D call. Trimming pared 0 bases from V and 5 bases from J, leaving 5 bases between. The CDR3 consists of 11 residues. The germline gives CDR1 GTSNPN, CDR2 SVGIG (reference sequence). The CDR3 spells CAWSVLHEQYF. CDR3 in DNA: TGTGCCTGGAGTGTATTACACGAGCAGTACTTC.

V gene TRBV30 combines with J gene TRBJ2-2; possibly TRBD1 for D (8 bases). CDR1 and CDR2 from the germline V gene are GTSNPN and SVGIG (reference sequence). The CDR3 consists of 15 residues. V lost 6 bases to trimming and J lost 4 bases, with 18 bases between them. CDR3: CACQRDRTFTGELFF. The CDR3 DNA follows: TGTGCCTGTCAGCGGGACAGGACCTTCACCGGGGAGCTGTTTTTT.

The rearrangement joins TRBV7-2 to TRBJ1-4; D not certain. V was clipped by 2 bases and J by 8 bases, with 12 bases between them. CDR3 length: 14 amino acids. Germline V gives CDR1 SGHTA, CDR2 FQGNSA. The CDR3 DNA is TGTGCCAGCAGCTTATCACAGACAAGCGAAAAACTGTTTTTT. Protein product: CASSLSQTSEKLFF. Complete variable domain (other parts from reference TRBV7-2 and TRBJ1-4): GAGVSQSPSNKVTEKGKDVELRCDPISGHTALYWYRQSLGQGLEFLIYFQGNSAPDKSGLPSDRFSAERTGGSVSTLTIQRTQQEDSAVYLCASSLSQTSEKLFFGSGTQLSVL.

The chain uses TRBV2 and TRBJ2-1; TRBD2 matches 7 bases. V lost 7 bases, J lost 5 bases, and 5 bases stayed unmatched. Per the germline V gene, CDR1 is SNHLY and CDR2 is FYNNEI. CDR3 length equals 13 residues. CDR3 DNA sequence: TGTGCCAGCATGAGGACTAGTAACAATGAGCAGTTCTTC. This codes for CASMRTSNNEQFF. Full variable domain (missing parts from reference TRBV2 and TRBJ2-1): EPEVTQTPSHQVTQMGQEVILRCVPISNHLYFYWYRQILGQKVEFLVSFYNNEISEKSEIFDDQFSVERPDGSNFTLKIRSTKLEDSAMYFCASMRTSNNEQFFGPGTRLTVL.

The rearrangement joins TRBV2 to TRBJ1-1, with D uncertain. CDR3 size: 13 residues. V lost 0 bases and J 3 bases, leaving 5 bases between the germline ends. Germline V CDR1 and CDR2: SNHLY, FYNNEI. Here the CDR3 reads CASSEARDTEAFF. The CDR3 bases are TGTGCCAGCAGTGAAGCCCGGGACACTGAAGCTTTCTTT.

This clone has just a few counts. The J gene is TRBJ2-7, the V gene TRBV2, with D perhaps matching TRBD1 (6 bases). This CDR3 is 15 amino acids long. Germline values: CDR1 SNHLY, CDR2 FYNNEI. Trimming removed 5 bases at V and 3 bases at J, with 17 bases between. CDR3 protein: CASSNPWTDSYEQYF. For the CDR3, the DNA is TGTGCCAGCAGTAACCCCTGGACAGACAGCTACGAGCAGTACTTC.

A single count supports this clone. The J gene is TRBJ2-3, the V gene TRBV6-5; D unclear. CDR1 is MNHEY and CDR2 is SVGAGI in the germline V gene. The CDR3 has 14 residues. The germline V and J ends were trimmed by 7 bases and 2 bases, with 13 bases remaining between them. As DNA, the CDR3 is TGTGCCAGCACCGAGAGACCCTACACAGATACGCAGTATTTT. Its protein product is CASTERPYTDTQYF.

This clone has only a few counts. The chain links TRBV10-3 to TRBJ2-2; D gene ambiguous. V was shortened by 7 bases and J by 2 bases, with 11 bases between the two germline ends. The CDR3 is 14 amino acids. Germline-derived CDR1 and CDR2 are ENHRY and SYGVKD. The CDR3 region has the DNA TGTGCCATCATTGGCCAGCTTAACACCGGGGAGCTGTTTTTT. This sequence encodes CAIIGQLNTGELFF.

The chain employs TRBV2 and TRBJ1-2, with D uncertain. The germline V gene has CDR1 SNHLY and CDR2 FYNNEI. The CDR3 sequence is 15 residues long. The V end was cut by 4 bases, the J end by 1 base, with 13 bases between. CDR3 sequence (DNA): TGTGCCAGCAGTGCGGAAGTGGGGTTTAACTATGGCTACACCTTC. Translated: CASSAEVGFNYGYTF.

The V call is TRBV19, the J call TRBJ2-6, with unresolved D. Germline-derived CDR1 and CDR2 are LNHDA and SQIVND (reference sequence). The CDR3 runs to 16 residues. V lost 5 bases, J lost 0 bases, and 11 bases lay in between. This CDR3 is CASSPVLSSGANVLTF. CDR3 sequence (DNA): TGTGCCAGTAGTCCGGTTTTGAGCTCTGGGGCCAACGTCCTGACTTTC.

This clone turned up a few times. The V gene is TRBV11-2, the J gene TRBJ2-1; perhaps TRBD2 as D (5 bases). Trimming cost V 7 bases and J 7 bases, with 17 bases left between them. The CDR3 extends over 14 amino acids. Germline V gives CDR1 SGHAT, CDR2 FQNNGV. The CDR3 loop is CASILMGSGNEQFF. The CDR3 DNA is TGTGCCAGCATTCTAATGGGGAGTGGGAATGAGCAGTTCTTC.